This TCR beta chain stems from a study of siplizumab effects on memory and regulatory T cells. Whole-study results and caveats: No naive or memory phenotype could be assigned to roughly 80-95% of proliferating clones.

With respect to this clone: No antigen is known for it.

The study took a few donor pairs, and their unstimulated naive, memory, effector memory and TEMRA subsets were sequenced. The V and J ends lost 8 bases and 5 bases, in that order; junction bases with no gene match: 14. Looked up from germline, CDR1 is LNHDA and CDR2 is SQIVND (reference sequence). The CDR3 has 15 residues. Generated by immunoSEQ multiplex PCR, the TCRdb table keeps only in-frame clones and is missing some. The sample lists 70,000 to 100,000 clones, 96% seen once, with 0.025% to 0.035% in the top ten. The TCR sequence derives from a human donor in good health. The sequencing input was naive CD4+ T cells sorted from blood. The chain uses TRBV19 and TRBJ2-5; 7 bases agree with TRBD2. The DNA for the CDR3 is TGTGCCAGTGGGGCCTCAGGACTAGTAGGTGAGACCCAGTACTTC. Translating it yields CASGASGLVGETQYF.